The source of this TCR beta chain is a study of CD8 T cells in ankylosing spondylitis. Quantitative 5'-RACE with molecular barcodes generated TCR beta libraries. TCRdb fed the 5' RACE reads into MiXCR, producing one record per CDR3 protein. The sample lists around 450,000 distinct CDR3 sequences, roughly 26% occurring once. Findings and limits, study-wide: Reports of some motif variants in reactive arthritis synovial fluid and blood predate this one. Disease-linked clones reportedly concentrated significantly in matched ankylosing spondylitis synovial fluid. Typical of ankylosing spondylitis blood, it appeared, was a TCR beta motif of roughly eight highly homologous variants.

This CDR3 is built from 13 residues. The germline gives CDR1 MNHNY, CDR2 SVGAGI (reference sequence). Trimming took 3 bases from V and 3 from J, leaving 8 bases between them. Notes on this clonotype: Its antigen is not identified.

Sequenced: blood, either unsorted or a sorted T cell fraction (not recorded which). The rearrangement uses TRBV6-6 and TRBJ2-5; possible D gene TRBD2, 5 bases. The TCR was taken from a male donor with ankylosing spondylitis. The CDR3 loop is CASSYSEEETQYF. In DNA, the CDR3 is TGTGCCAGCAGTTATTCGGAGGAAGAGACCCAGTACTTC.